This T cell receptor (beta chain) was profiled in a study of blood T cell repertoires in COVID-19. Overall study context: The United States, Italy and Spain were the sources of the acute and convalescent COVID-19 samples. Sample material is recorded as cDNA or gDNA derived from T cells, B-cell-depleted T cells, or PBMCs.

V lost 4 bases, J lost 9 bases, and 20 bases lay in between. The germline V gene has CDR1 SGHKS and CDR2 YYEKEE (reference sequence). The CDR3 totals 16 residues. Per the study methods: Nucleated cell counts were estimated from reference gene primer amplification. Assay: immunoSEQ multiplex PCR; the TCRdb copy retains only in-frame clones and omits some. V and J calls and clone size come straight from that table; D and trimming were deduced from the DNA. This table has 90,000 to 150,000 clones, 60% to 85% appearing once. The rearrangement links TRBV5-5 to TRBJ1-6; the D is unclear. The sequence derives from a man between 70 and 80 years old with acute or convalescent COVID-19. The source material was peripheral blood. This chain's CDR3 is CASSTEKIRGVSPLHF. In nucleotides, the CDR3 is TGTGCCAGCAGCACTGAGAAGATACGCGGTGTTTCACCCCTCCACTTT.